This paragraph covers one T cell receptor beta chain sequence. Its antigen is undetermined. Beta-chain TCR cDNA was generated via 5'RACE template switching with UMIs. Each CDR3 protein gets one entry in TCRdb, which reprocessed the 5' RACE reads and gives no DNA. This table holds 350,000 to 450,000 distinct CDR3 sequences. CDR1 and CDR2 from the germline V gene are LNHNV and YYDKDF (reference sequence). This CDR3 has 15 residues. The data derive from a study of T cells expressing NK-cell markers. Broader study findings: In a group of roughly 6 donors, dominant NKG2C+ clonotypes represented about 1.0-8% of CD8+ T cells.

The sequenced material came from blood T cells: a sorted CD56 or NKG2C T cell subset, CD4+ or CD8+ T cells, or bulk PBMC T cells (not recorded which). The V gene is TRBV15, the J gene TRBJ1-1; TCRdb's D call, TRBD1, is unchecked because there is no DNA. The TCR originated in a man aged 18-75 years in good health. CDR3 sequence: CATSRDRQGSTEAFF.